The clone carrying this T cell receptor beta chain was counted once. Its antigen remains unidentified. These data are taken from a study of Ad26.COV2.S vaccination and SARS-CoV-2 variants. Across the whole study: A COV1001 Ad26.COV2.S trial-arm participant provided the sample. Participants got Ad26.COV2.S intramuscularly, once or twice 56 days apart. Study conclusions and caveats: Similar non-spike TCR breadth was observed in recipients of vaccine and of placebo. Spike-specific TCR breadth in vaccine recipients exceeded that seen in placebo recipients.

In germline, CDR1 is MNHEY, CDR2 SMNVEV (reference sequence). Germline trimming cut 6 bases from V and 2 bases from J; bases unmatched to any gene: 7. This CDR3 is built from 14 residues. Repertoires were generated with immunoSEQ multiplex PCR, while TCRdb's copy carries only in-frame clones and drops some. The data contain fewer than 400,000 clones, about 89% of them singletons. Treatment described: around 19 received Ad26.COV2.S at low or high dose, single or two shots; 5 received placebo; per-sample allocation not given. Specimen acquisition occurred on day 63 following the initial vaccine or placebo injection.

The chain uses TRBV27 and TRBJ2-7; 7 positions agree with TRBD1. This material consisted of peripheral blood, taken in a trial of Ad26.COV2.S vaccine versus placebo. The TCR sequence derives from a person aged 18-60 years who received the Ad26.COV2.S COVID-19 vaccine or a placebo. CDR3 DNA: TGTGCCAGCAGAACAACAGGGGCTACCTACGAGCAGTACTTC. Protein: CASRTTGATYEQYF.